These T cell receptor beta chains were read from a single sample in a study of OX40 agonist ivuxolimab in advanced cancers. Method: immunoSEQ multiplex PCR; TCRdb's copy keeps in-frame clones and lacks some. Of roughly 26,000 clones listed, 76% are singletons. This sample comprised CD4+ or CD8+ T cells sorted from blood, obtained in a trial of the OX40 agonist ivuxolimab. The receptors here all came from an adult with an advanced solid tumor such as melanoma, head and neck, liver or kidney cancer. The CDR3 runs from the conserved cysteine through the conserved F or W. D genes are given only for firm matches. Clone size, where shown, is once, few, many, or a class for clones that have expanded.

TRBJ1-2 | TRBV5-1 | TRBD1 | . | TGCGCCAGCAGCTTGGACGGGACAGGGTATGGCGGCTACACCTTC | CASSLDGTGYGGYTF
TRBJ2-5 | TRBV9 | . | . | TGTGCCAGCAGCGTAGGGCGGGAAGAGACCCAGTACTTC | CASSVGREETQYF
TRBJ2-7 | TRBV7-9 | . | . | TGTGCCAGCAGCCCCACGCCTGCTTACGAGCAGTACTTC | CASSPTPAYEQYF
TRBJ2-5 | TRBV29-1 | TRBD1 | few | TGCAGCGTTAGATTTGGGCTGGACAGGGGGCCAGAGACCCAGTACTTC | CSVRFGLDRGPETQYF
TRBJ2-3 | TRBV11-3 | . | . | TGTGCCAGCAGCCACCGGGGAACTGGTGATACGCAGTATTTT | CASSHRGTGDTQYF
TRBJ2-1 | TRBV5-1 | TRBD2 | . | TGCGCCAGCAGCTTCGAACTAGCGGGGGACAATGAGCAGTTCTTC | CASSFELAGDNEQFF
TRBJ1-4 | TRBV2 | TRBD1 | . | TGTGCCAGCGCCGAGGGACAGGGCAATGAAAAACTGTTTTTT | CASAEGQGNEKLFF
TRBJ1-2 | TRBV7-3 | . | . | TGTGCCAGCAGCGCCACCCCAGGGGAGGGCTACACCTTC | CASSATPGEGYTF
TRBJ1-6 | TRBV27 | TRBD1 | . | TGTGCCAGCAACCGGGACAGAATGAATTCACCCCTCCACTTT | CASNRDRMNSPLHF
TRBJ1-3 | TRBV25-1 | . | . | TGTGCCAGCAGTGTGGCCTCTGGAAACACCATATATTTT | CASSVASGNTIYF